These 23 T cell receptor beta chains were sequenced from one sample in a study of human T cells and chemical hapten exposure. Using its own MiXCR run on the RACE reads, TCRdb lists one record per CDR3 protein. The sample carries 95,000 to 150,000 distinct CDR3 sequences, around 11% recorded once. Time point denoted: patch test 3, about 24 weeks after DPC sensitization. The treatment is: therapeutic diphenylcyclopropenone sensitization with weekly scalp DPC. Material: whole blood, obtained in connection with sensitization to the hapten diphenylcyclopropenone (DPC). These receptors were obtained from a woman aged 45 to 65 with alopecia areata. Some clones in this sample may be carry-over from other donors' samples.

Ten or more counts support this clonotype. CDR3 in DNA: TGCGCCAGCAGCTTGGCAGCTAGCGGGGGCTACGAGCAGTACTTC. It yields the protein CASSLAASGGYEQYF. The chain joins TRBV5-1 to TRBJ2-7; 10 bases match TRBD2. The CDR3 has 15 residues. V was pared by 0 bases and J by 3 bases, with 3 bases of the junction left unmatched. Germline CDR1 and CDR2: SGHRS and YFSETQ.

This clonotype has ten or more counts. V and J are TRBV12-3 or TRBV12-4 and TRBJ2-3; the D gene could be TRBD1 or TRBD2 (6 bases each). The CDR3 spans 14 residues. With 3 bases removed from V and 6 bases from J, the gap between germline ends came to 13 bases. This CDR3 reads CASSFQRGEDTQYF. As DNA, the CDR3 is TGTGCCAGCAGTTTTCAGAGGGGGGAGGATACGCAGTATTTT.

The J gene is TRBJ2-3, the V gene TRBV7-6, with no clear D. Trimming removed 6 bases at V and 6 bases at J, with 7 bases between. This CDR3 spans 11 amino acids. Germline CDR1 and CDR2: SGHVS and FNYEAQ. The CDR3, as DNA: TGTGCCAGCAGAGGCCTGGATACGCAGTATTTT. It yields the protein CASRGLDTQYF.

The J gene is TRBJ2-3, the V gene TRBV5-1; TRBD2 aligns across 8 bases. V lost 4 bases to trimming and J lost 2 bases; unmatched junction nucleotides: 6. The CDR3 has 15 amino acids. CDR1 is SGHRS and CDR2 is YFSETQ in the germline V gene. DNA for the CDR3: TGCGCCAGCAGCCCGCGGGGGGCCGTCACAGATACGCAGTATTTT. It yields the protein CASSPRGAVTDTQYF.

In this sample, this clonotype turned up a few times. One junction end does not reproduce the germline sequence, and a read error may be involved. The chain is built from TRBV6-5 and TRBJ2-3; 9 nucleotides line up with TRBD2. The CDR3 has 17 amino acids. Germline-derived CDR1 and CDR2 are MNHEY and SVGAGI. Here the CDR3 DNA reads TGTGCCAGCAGTCACTCCGGGCTAGCGGGACTGGCTGATACGCAGTATTTT. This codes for CASSHSGLAGLADTQYF.

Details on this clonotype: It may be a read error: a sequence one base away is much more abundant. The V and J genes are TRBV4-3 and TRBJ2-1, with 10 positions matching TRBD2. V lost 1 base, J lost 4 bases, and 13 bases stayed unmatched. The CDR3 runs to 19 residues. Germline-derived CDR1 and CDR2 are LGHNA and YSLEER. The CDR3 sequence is CASSQVAGGIRSLYNEQFF. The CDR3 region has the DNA TGCGCCAGCAGCCAAGTAGCGGGAGGTATTCGATCACTTTACAATGAGCAGTTCTTC.

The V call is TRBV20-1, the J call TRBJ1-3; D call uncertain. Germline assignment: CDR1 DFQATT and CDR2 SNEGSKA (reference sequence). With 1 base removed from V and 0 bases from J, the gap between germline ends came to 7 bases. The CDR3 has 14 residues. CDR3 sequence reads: CSARGPPSGNTIYF. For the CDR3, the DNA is TGCAGTGCTAGAGGACCACCCTCTGGAAACACCATATATTTT.

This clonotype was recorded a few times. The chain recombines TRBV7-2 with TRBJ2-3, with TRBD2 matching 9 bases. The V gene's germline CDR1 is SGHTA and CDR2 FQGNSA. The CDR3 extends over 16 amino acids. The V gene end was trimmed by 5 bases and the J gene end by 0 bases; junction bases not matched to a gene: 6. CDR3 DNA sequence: TGTGCCAGCAGCCGCAGACTAGCGGCAAGCACAGATACGCAGTATTTT. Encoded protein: CASSRRLAASTDTQYF.

CDR3 protein: CASSSIFSYANTGELFF. Written as DNA, the CDR3 is TGTGCCAGCAGCTCAATTTTCAGTTACGCGAACACCGGGGAGCTGTTTTTT. V and J are TRBV6-2 or TRBV6-3 and TRBJ2-2; D remains unclear. The V and J ends lost 6 bases and 0 bases respectively, with 17 bases between them. The CDR3 loop spans 17 amino acids. Germline CDR1 reads MNHEY; CDR2 reads SVGEGT.

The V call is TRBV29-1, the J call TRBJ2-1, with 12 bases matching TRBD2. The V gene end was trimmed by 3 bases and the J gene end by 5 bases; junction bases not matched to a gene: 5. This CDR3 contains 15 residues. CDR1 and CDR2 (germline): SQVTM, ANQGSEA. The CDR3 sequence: CSVERGTSGHNEQFF. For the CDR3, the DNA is TGCAGCGTTGAGAGGGGGACTAGCGGGCACAATGAGCAGTTCTTC.

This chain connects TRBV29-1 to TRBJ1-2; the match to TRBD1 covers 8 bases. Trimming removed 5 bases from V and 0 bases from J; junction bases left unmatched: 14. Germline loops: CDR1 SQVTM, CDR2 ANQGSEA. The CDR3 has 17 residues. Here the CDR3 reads CSVPGTGDLHSNYGYTF. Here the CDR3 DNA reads TGCAGCGTTCCTGGGACAGGAGATCTTCATTCTAACTATGGCTACACCTTC. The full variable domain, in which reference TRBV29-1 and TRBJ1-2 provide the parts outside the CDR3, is SAVISQKPSRDICQRGTSLTIQCQVDSQVTMMFWYRQQPGQSLTLIATANQGSEATYESGFVIDKFPISRPNLTFSTLTVSNMSPEDSSIYLCSVPGTGDLHSNYGYTFGSGTRLTVV.

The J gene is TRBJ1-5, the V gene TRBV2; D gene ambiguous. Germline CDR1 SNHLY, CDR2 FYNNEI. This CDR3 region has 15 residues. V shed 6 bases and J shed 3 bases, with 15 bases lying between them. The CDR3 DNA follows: TGTGCCAGCAGCCTCCCGGGGAGTTCCAATCAGCCCCAGCATTTT. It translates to CASSLPGSSNQPQHF.

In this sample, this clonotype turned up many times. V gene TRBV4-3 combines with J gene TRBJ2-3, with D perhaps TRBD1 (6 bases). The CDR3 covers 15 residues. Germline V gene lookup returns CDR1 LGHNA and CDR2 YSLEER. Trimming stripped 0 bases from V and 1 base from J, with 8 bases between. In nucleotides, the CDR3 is TGCGCCAGCAGCCAAGACAGGGGACGCACAGATACGCAGTATTTT. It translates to CASSQDRGRTDTQYF.

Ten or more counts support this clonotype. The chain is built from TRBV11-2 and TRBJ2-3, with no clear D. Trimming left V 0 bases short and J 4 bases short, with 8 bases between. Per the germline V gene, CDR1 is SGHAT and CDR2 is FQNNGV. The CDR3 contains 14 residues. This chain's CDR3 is CASSLETGSDTQYF. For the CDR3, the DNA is TGTGCCAGCAGCTTAGAGACGGGCTCAGATACGCAGTATTTT.

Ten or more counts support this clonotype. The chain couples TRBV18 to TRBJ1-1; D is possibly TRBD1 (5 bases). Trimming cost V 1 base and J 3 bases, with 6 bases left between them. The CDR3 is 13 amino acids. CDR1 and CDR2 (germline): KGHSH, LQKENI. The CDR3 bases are TGTGCCAGCTCACCACGGGGGGACACTGAAGCTTTCTTT. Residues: CASSPRGDTEAFF.

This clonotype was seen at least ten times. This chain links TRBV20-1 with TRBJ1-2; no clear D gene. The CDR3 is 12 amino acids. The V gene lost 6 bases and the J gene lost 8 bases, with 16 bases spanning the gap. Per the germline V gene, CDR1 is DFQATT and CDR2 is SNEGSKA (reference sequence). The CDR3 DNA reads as TGCAGTGCCCTAGTTTCAGAGGAAGGCTACACCTTC. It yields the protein CSALVSEEGYTF.

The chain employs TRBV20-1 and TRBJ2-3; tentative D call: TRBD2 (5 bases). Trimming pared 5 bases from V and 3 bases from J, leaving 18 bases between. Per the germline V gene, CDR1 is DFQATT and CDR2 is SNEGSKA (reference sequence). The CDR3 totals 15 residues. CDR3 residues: CSASLRGKRTDTQYF. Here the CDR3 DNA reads TGCAGTGCTTCACTCCGGGGAAAGAGAACAGATACGCAGTATTTT.

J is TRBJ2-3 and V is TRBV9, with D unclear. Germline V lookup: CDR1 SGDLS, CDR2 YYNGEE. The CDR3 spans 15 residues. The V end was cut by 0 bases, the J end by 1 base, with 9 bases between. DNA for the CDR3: TGTGCCAGCAGCGTAGGGGGATCCGGCACAGATACGCAGTATTTT. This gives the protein CASSVGGSGTDTQYF.

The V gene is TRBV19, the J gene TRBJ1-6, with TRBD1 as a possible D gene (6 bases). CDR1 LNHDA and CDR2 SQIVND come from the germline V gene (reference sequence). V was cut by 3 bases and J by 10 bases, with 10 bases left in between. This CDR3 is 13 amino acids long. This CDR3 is CASSIHRDSPLHF. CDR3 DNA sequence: TGTGCCAGTAGTATCCACAGGGACTCACCCCTCCACTTT.

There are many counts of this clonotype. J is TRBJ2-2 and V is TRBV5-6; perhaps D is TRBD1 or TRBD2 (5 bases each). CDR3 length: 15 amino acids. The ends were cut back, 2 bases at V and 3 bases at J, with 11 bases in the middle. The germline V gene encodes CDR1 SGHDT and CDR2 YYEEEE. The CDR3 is CASSFRGADTGELFF. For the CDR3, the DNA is TGTGCCAGCAGCTTCAGAGGGGCCGACACCGGGGAGCTGTTTTTT. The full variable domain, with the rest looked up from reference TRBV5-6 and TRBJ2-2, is DAGVTQSPTHLIKTRGQQVTLRCSPKSGHDTVSWYQQALGQGPQFIFQYYEEEERQRGNFPDRFSGHQFPNYSSELNVNALLLGDSALYLCASSFRGADTGELFFGEGSRLTVL.

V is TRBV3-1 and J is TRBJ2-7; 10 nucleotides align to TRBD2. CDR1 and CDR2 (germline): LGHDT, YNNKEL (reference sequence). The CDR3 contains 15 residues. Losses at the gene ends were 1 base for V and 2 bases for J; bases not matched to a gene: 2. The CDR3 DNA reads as TGTGCCAGCAGCCAAGGGACTAGCGGACCCTACGAGCAGTACTTC. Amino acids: CASSQGTSGPYEQYF.

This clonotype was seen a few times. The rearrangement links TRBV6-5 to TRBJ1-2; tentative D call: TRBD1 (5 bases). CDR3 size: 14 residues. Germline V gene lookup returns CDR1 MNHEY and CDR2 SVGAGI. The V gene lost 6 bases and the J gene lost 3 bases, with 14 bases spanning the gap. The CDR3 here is CASRVQGTDYGYTF. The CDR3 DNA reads TGTGCCAGCAGGGTTCAAGGGACGGACTATGGCTACACCTTC.

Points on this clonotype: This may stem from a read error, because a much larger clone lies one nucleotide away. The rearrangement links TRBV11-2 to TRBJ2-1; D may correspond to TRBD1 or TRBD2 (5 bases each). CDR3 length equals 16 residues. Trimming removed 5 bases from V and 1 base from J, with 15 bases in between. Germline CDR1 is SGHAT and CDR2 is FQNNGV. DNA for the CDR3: TGTGCCAGCAGCCCTCCCGGGGCTAGATCCTACAATGAGCAGTTCTTC. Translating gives CASSPPGARSYNEQFF.